Shown below are 20 T cell receptor delta chains from a single sample sequenced in a study of Vδ1+ human thymocytes. Study-level results: In the thymus, TRG and TRD repertoires looked highly polyclonal with Gaussian CDR3 lengths.

RNA was extracted from the cells and then reverse transcribed. CDR3 amplicons came from multiplex PCR with pooled V-gene forward and constant-region reverse primers. TCRdb re-called the multiplex PCR reads with CATT. Among more than 50,000 delta-chain clones listed, 15% were seen once. Their antigens are not known. What was sequenced was Vdelta1+ gamma-delta thymocytes from the thymus. As for subset: FACS-sorted CD3+ TCRalphabeta- TCRVdelta1+ TCRVdelta2- thymocytes. Source of these receptors: a boy younger than two who had congenital heart surgery.

Worth noting for this clone: The junction shows a germline mismatch at one end, possibly a read error. The rearrangement uses TRDV1 and TRDJ2; 13 nucleotides match TRDD3. This CDR3 contains 24 residues. CDR1 is TSWWSYY, CDR2 QGS, per germline. For the CDR3, the DNA is TGCGCTCTTGGGGAACTACGACCCGACTACTGGGGGATACGCGAATGGGGCCTGACAGCACAACTCTTCTTT. Protein product: CALGELRPDYWGIREWGLTAQLFF.

This clone was detected a few times. The junction and the germline gene differ at one end; a read error may be behind it. V and J are TRDV1 and TRDJ1, with 8 bases identical to TRDD3. Germline CDR1 reads TSWWSYY; CDR2 reads QGS. The CDR3 has 19 amino acids. This chain's CDR3 is CALGAPTAYWGPHTDKLIF. CDR3 sequence (DNA): TGTGCTCTTGGGGCCCCAACCGCGTACTGGGGGCCACACACCGATAAGCTCATCTTT.

This clone has a handful of counts. This rearrangement joins TRDV1 to TRDJ1, with 9 positions matching TRDD2. Per the germline V gene, CDR1 is TSWWSYY and CDR2 is QGS. With V trimmed by 1 base and J by 0 bases, 18 bases remained unmatched. The CDR3 covers 21 residues. CDR3 in amino acids: CALGEPPSYMVGRLYTDKLIF. CDR3 bases: TGTGCTCTTGGGGAACCGCCTTCCTACATGGTTGGGCGCCTCTACACCGATAAACTCATCTTT.

This chain connects TRDV1 to TRDJ1, with TRDD3 identical over 11 bases. V trimming: 4 bases; J trimming: 0 bases; junction bases outside the gene matches: 19. This CDR3 is built from 21 residues. In germline, CDR1 is TSWWSYY, CDR2 QGS. The CDR3: CALGGPSYFWGIRGYTDKLIF. In nucleotides, the CDR3 is TGTGCTCTTGGGGGCCCTTCCTACTTTTGGGGGATACGGGGGTACACCGATAAACTCATCTTT.

This clone was found a few times. The chain recombines TRDV1 with TRDJ2; unclear D gene. Trimming stripped 1 base from V and 3 bases from J, with 27 bases between. CDR1 and CDR2 (germline): TSWWSYY, QGS. This CDR3 contains 21 residues. The CDR3 loop reads CALGERPRGVLPLCLTAQLFF. DNA for the CDR3: TGTGCTCTTGGGGAACGCCCTCGAGGGGTACTGCCTCTTTGTCTGACAGCACAACTCTTCTTT.

The V call is TRDV1, the J call TRDJ1; D is undetermined. The CDR3 spans 20 residues. Germline CDR1 TSWWSYY, CDR2 QGS. Trimming left V 1 base short and J 1 base short, with 25 bases between. Here the CDR3 reads CALGEPASFWSGPFTDKLIF. CDR3 nucleotide sequence: TGTGCTCTTGGGGAACCCGCCTCCTTTTGGTCGGGCCCCTTCACCGATAAACTCATCTTT.

The V gene is TRDV1, the J gene TRDJ1, with 9 bases aligning to TRDD3. CDR3 length equals 22 residues. The germline V gene encodes CDR1 TSWWSYY and CDR2 QGS. Trimming at V came to 0 bases and at J to 0 bases, leaving 20 bases not matched to a gene. The chain's CDR3 is CALGELGIFLSTGGQYTDKLIF. The CDR3 DNA is TGTGCTCTTGGGGAACTGGGGATTTTCCTGAGTACTGGGGGACAGTACACCGATAAACTCATCTTT.

The chain carries TRDV1 and TRDJ1; D may be TRDD2 (6 bases). The length of the CDR3 is 17 residues. V gave up 3 bases and J gave up 0 bases, with 17 bases separating them. Germline V gene sequence: CDR1 TSWWSYY, CDR2 QGS. CDR3 residues: CALGDRTFRNYTDKLIF. In DNA, the CDR3 is TGTGCTCTTGGGGACCGGACCTTCCGAAACTACACCGATAAACTCATCTTT.

The chain uses TRDV1 and TRDJ2, with TRDD3 identical over 7 bases. The junction had 17 bases not matched to a gene; V was cut back by 2 bases and J by 5 bases. The CDR3 totals 19 residues. Germline V gene sequence: CDR1 TSWWSYY, CDR2 QGS. The CDR3 loop is CALGENQRYWGELTAQLFF. The CDR3 DNA reads TGTGCTCTTGGGGAAAATCAACGGTACTGGGGTGAGCTCACAGCACAACTCTTCTTT.

Within the sample, this clone is medium-sized. V gene TRDV2 combines with J gene TRDJ1; 13 bases align to TRDD3. CDR3 length: 16 residues. Germline lookup yields CDR1 GEAIGNYY and CDR2 EKD. The junction had 10 bases not matched to a gene; V was cut back by 3 bases and J by 7 bases. CDR3 nucleotides: TGTGCCTGTGACGGCTACTGGGGGATACGCGGGGTTAAACTCATCTTT. This translates into CACDGYWGIRGVKLIF.

The chain employs TRDV1 and TRDJ1, with 10 bases aligning to TRDD3. CDR1 and CDR2 from the germline V gene are TSWWSYY and QGS. Losses at the gene ends were 1 base for V and 0 bases for J; bases not matched to a gene: 11. This CDR3 spans 19 amino acids. CDR3 amino acids: CALGERGGGYGSDTDKLIF. CDR3 nucleotide sequence: TGTGCTCTTGGGGAACGGGGCGGGGGATACGGTTCGGACACCGATAAACTCATCTTT.

The chain is built from TRDV1 and TRDJ1; 9 bases are a match to TRDD3. CDR3 length equals 22 residues. CDR1 is TSWWSYY and CDR2 is QGS in the germline V gene. Trimming cost V 4 bases and J 0 bases; bases outside gene matches: 24. In DNA form, the CDR3 reads TGTGCTCTTGGGGGAGCTTCCGTCGCTAATGGGTACTGGGGGAAAAACACCGATAAACTCATCTTT. The encoded protein is CALGGASVANGYWGKNTDKLIF.

The chain employs TRDV1 and TRDJ1, with TRDD3 matching over 9 bases. Losses at the gene ends were 0 bases for V and 0 bases for J; bases not matched to a gene: 8. The CDR3 runs 18 residues. The V gene's germline CDR1 is TSWWSYY and CDR2 QGS. The CDR3 region has the DNA TGTGCTCTTGGGGAACTTGGGTACTGGGGGACAGACACCGATAAACTCATCTTT. It encodes CALGELGYWGTDTDKLIF.

This clone was counted only a few times. The V and J genes are TRDV1 and TRDJ1, with 10 bases fitting TRDD3. Germline CDR1 and CDR2: TSWWSYY and QGS. CDR3 size: 22 residues. Trimming at V came to 1 base and at J to 1 base, leaving 21 bases not matched to a gene. The CDR3 is CALGERLVPTYWGIRGTDKLIF. The CDR3 DNA is TGTGCTCTTGGGGAACGTCTTGTGCCTACGTACTGGGGGATTAGGGGCACCGATAAACTCATCTTT.

The V call is TRDV1, the J call TRDJ1; no reliable D call. Trimming cost V 0 bases and J 8 bases, with 19 bases left between them. The CDR3 consists of 16 residues. Germline V gene data show CDR1 as TSWWSYY and CDR2 as QGS. The CDR3 nucleotides read TGTGCTCTTGGGGAACTCGGGGCCGCCCAGCGCATCAAACTCATCTTT. The encoded protein is CALGELGAAQRIKLIF.

This chain connects TRDV1 to TRDJ1, with D possibly being TRDD2 or TRDD3 (9 bases each). The CDR3 totals 18 residues. Trimming left V 4 bases short and J 10 bases short, with 31 bases between. Germline V gene data show CDR1 as TSWWSYY and CDR2 as QGS. The CDR3 sequence: CALGGDLPTVLGDKGLIF. The CDR3, as DNA: TGTGCTCTTGGGGGAGACCTTCCTACCGTACTGGGGGACAAGGGACTCATCTTT.

Remarks on this clone: An end of the junction differs from the germline gene, which may be a read error. The V and J genes are TRDV2 and TRDJ1; 7 nucleotides line up with TRDD3. The germline V gene encodes CDR1 GEAIGNYY and CDR2 EKD. This CDR3 has 21 amino acids. In nucleotides, the CDR3 is TGTGCCCGTGACACCGTCGTTGCCCGGGATACTACTTGCTCGTACACCGATAAACTCATCTTT. Its translation is CARDTVVARDTTCSYTDKLIF.

The chain carries TRDV1 and TRDJ1; 10 nucleotides match TRDD3. The trim removed 0 bases at V and 0 bases at J, leaving 13 bases unmatched. The CDR3 is made up of 20 amino acids. Per germline, CDR1 TSWWSYY and CDR2 QGS. CDR3 loop: CALGELWRWGIQEYTDKLIF. CDR3 DNA: TGTGCTCTTGGGGAACTATGGAGGTGGGGGATACAGGAGTACACCGATAAACTCATCTTT.

The chain couples TRDV1 to TRDJ1; 9 bases align to TRDD3. The CDR3 sequence is 21 residues long. Losses at the gene ends were 2 bases for V and 1 base for J; bases not matched to a gene: 20. Germline lookup yields CDR1 TSWWSYY and CDR2 QGS. The CDR3 loop reads CALGEGRTSCGDTPPTDKLIF. The CDR3 DNA reads TGTGCTCTTGGGGAAGGTCGTACTTCCTGTGGGGATACGCCACCCACCGATAAACTCATCTTT.

The table lists this clone with a few counts. This rearrangement joins TRDV1 to TRDJ1; no definite D call. V gave up 0 bases and J gave up 11 bases, with 22 bases separating them. CDR1 TSWWSYY and CDR2 QGS come from the germline V gene. The CDR3 contains 16 residues. The CDR3 DNA reads as TGTGCTCTTGGGGAACTGAGGCTCGAGAGATCTCCGGAGCTCATCTTT. Protein: CALGELRLERSPELIF.